The present T cell receptor beta chain was sequenced within a study of cytomegalovirus exposure and HLA in healthy donors. For the study at large: Some 85 million unique TCRs, all from HLA-typed donors, were included in an early release of the data. General observations from the study: More than 150 TCR beta chains were listed as cytomegalovirus-associated.

Per germline, CDR1 SGHRS and CDR2 YFSETQ. The length of the CDR3 is 16 residues. V was cut by 3 bases and J by 5 bases, with 17 bases left in between. Donors were ostensibly healthy at sampling, although undocumented immune exposures were probable. For this clone: Its antigen is not identified.

The primer mix had 60 Vbeta and 13 Jbeta primers. The assay was immunoSEQ multiplex PCR, and TCRdb's table has in-frame clones only and misses some. This table holds about 110,000 clones, 60% to 80% found once. The specimen sequenced was PBMCs. The gene calls are TRBV5-1 and TRBJ1-4; perhaps TRBD1 as D (5 bases). The sequence came from a man aged 40-49 years in good health and CMV-seronegative. This CDR3 reads CASSSTPTVENEKLFF. DNA for the CDR3: TGCGCCAGCAGCTCCACCCCGACAGTCGAGAATGAAAAACTGTTTTTT. Complete variable domain (other parts from reference TRBV5-1 and TRBJ1-4): KAGVTQTPRYLIKTRGQQVTLSCSPISGHRSVSWYQQTPGQGLQFLFEYFSETQRNKGNFPGRFSGRQFSNSRSEMNVSTLELGDSALYLCASSSTPTVENEKLFFGSGTQLSVL.